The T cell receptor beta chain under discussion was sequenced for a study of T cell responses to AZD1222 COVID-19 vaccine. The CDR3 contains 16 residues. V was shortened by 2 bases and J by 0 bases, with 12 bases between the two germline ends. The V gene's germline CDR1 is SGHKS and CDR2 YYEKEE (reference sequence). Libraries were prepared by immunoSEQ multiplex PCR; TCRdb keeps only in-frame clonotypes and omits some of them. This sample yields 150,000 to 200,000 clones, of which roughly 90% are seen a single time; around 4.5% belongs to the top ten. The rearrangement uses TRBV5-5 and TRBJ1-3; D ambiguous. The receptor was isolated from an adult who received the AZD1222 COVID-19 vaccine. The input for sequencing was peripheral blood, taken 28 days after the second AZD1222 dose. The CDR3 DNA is TGTGCCAGCAGCTTCAAAGGCCAAGACTCTGGAAACACCATATATTTT. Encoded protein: CASSFKGQDSGNTIYF.